This T cell receptor (beta chain) was profiled in a study of Graves' ophthalmopathy and Graves' hyperthyroidism. Across the study: Prior to any treatment, peripheral blood was collected at the time of initial diagnosis.

Aged 18 to 65, hyperthyroidism patients had been newly diagnosed, with under 2 months' duration. Additional autoimmune diseases, uncontrolled infections, pregnancy or lactation disqualified patients. Investigators amplified TCR beta CDR3 regions from RNA transcripts. An initial RT-PCR round employing HTBI primers preceded a second-round multiplex PCR. TCRdb called the multiplex PCR reads again in MiXCR, with one record for every CDR3 protein. The profile shows about 400,000 distinct CDR3 sequences, around 20% of them singletons. This clonotype was seen at least ten times. V was pared by 7 bases and J by 2 bases, with 9 bases between. The CDR3 extends over 12 amino acids. Germline loops: CDR1 MNHEY, CDR2 SVGEGT.

Input material: peripheral blood. The receptor comes from a woman younger than 35 with stable Graves' hyperthyroidism. J is TRBJ2-7 and V is TRBV6-2 or TRBV6-3; either TRBD1 or TRBD2 may fit D (5 bases each). CDR3 DNA: TGTGCCAGCAATGGGGACCCCTACGAGCAGTACTTC. Translated: CASNGDPYEQYF.